This T cell receptor (beta chain) was captured in a study of beta chain features in type 1 diabetes. This clone came up once. The antigen is not known. Whole-study findings and limits: At VDJ recombination sites, type 1 diabetes patients had fewer insertions and more deleted nucleotides. In every one of the four CD4+ subsets, TCRB CDR3s were moderately but significantly shorter in Type 1 diabetes patients. Relative to healthy donors, patients appeared to have naive, central memory and Treg TCRB repertoires that were more similar.

As every portion of the isolated RNA was reverse transcribed, the sequencing read expressed TCRB transcripts. The data were produced by immunoSEQ multiplex PCR, yet TCRdb's version contains in-frame clones alone and is incomplete. The sample holds about 700,000 clones, around 15% seen once. The source material was naive CD4+ T cells from blood. The sequence derives from a man in his late teens or twenties with type 1 diabetes.

The CDR3 loop is CASSPNRDRVTDTQYF. CDR3 nucleotides: TGTGCCAGCTCTCCCAACCGGGACAGGGTCACAGATACGCAGTATTTT. The rearrangement joins TRBV18 to TRBJ2-3, with 9 bases aligning to TRBD1. The V and J ends lost 6 bases and 2 bases, in that order; junction bases with no gene match: 9. Looked up from germline, CDR1 is KGHSH and CDR2 is LQKENI. The CDR3 is 16 amino acids. The variable domain in full, with the rest retrieved from reference TRBV18 and TRBJ2-3, is NAGVMQNPRHLVRRRGQEARLRCSPMKGHSHVYWYRQLPEEGLKFMVYLQKENIIDESGMPKERFSAEFPKEGPSILRIQQVVRGDSAAYFCASSPNRDRVTDTQYFGPGTRLTVL.